Presented here are 20 T cell receptor beta chains from one specimen sequenced in a study of Ad26.COV2.S vaccination and SARS-CoV-2 variants (dated by TCRdb to 2020 to 2023). The library was prepared using the immunoSEQ multiplex PCR assay. Entries here come from immuneACCESS through TCRdb and include only in-frame sequences with V and J called. Some clones fail to appear in such tables; in the studies checked, an unresolved V gene covers under half of the shortfall, and the cause of the remainder is unknown. The sample profile shows 200,000 to 300,000 clones; approximately 88% of them were found once. The top ten hold roughly 10% of the sample. The sample's treatment or condition label, in plain terms: about 20 received Ad26.COV2.S at low or high dose, single or two shots; five or six received placebo; per-sample allocation not given. Repertoires of vaccine and placebo recipients were sequenced from samples collected on day 63 after the first injection.

Source: peripheral blood, taken in a trial of Ad26.COV2.S vaccine versus placebo. The source of these receptors is a person between 18 and 65 years old who received the Ad26.COV2.S COVID-19 vaccine or a placebo.

V gene TRBV27 combines with J gene TRBJ1-1, with D maybe TRBD1 (6 bases). This CDR3 is 15 amino acids long. Trimming removed 0 bases at V and 5 bases at J, with 13 bases between. Germline CDR1 reads MNHEY; CDR2 reads SMNVEV (reference sequence). The CDR3 loop reads CASSLSSGVGTEAFF. DNA for the CDR3: TGTGCCAGCAGTTTATCATCAGGGGTTGGAACTGAAGCTTTCTTT.

The rearrangement uses TRBV7-3 and TRBJ1-1; D is possibly TRBD1 (5 bases). The V gene's germline CDR1 is SGHTA and CDR2 FQGTGA. The CDR3 runs 13 residues. V lost 5 bases and J lost 11, with 18 bases in between. CDR3 sequence (DNA): TGTGCCAGCAGCCCCCCGGGACCCTCAGCGGCTTTCTTT. It translates to CASSPPGPSAAFF. Supplemented by reference TRBV7-3 and TRBJ1-1, the full variable domain reads GAGVSQTPSNKVTEKGKYVELRCDPISGHTALYWYRQSLGQGPEFLIYFQGTGAADDSGLPNDRFFAVRPEGSVSTLKIQRTERGDSAVYLCASSPPGPSAAFFGQGTRLTVV.

V and J are TRBV28 and TRBJ1-3; perhaps TRBD1 as D (6 bases). The length of the CDR3 is 17 residues. Germline V gives CDR1 MDHEN, CDR2 SYDVKM. The germline V and J ends were trimmed by 0 bases and 0 bases, with 12 bases remaining between them. CDR3 DNA: TGTGCCAGCAGTTTATGGGGCGGGGGCCTCTCTGGAAACACCATATATTTT. It codes for CASSLWGGGLSGNTIYF.

This clone was observed once. The V and J genes are TRBV5-6 and TRBJ2-1; 11 positions match TRBD2. The CDR3 extends over 16 amino acids. Germline loops: CDR1 SGHDT, CDR2 YYEEEE. Trimming took 3 bases from V and 9 from J; bases not matched to a gene: 11. The CDR3 nucleotides are TGTGCCAGCAGCTCTACCGTTATAGCGGGAGGGCTTGAGCAGTTCTTC. Its translation is CASSSTVIAGGLEQFF.

V and J are TRBV14 and TRBJ2-1, with 10 nucleotides matching TRBD2. CDR1 SGHDN and CDR2 FVKESK come from the germline V gene. This CDR3 has 15 residues. With 4 bases clipped from V and 2 bases from J, the junction kept 2 bases outside the gene matches. The CDR3 DNA sequence: TGTGCCAGCAGCCTCGGACTAGCGGCCTACAATGAGCAGTTCTTC. Translating gives CASSLGLAAYNEQFF.

The CDR3 region is CASSIPASGSPDTQYF. Written as DNA, the CDR3 is TGTGCCAGTAGTATACCCGCTAGCGGGAGTCCAGATACGCAGTATTTT. The V call is TRBV19, the J call TRBJ2-3; 10 bases map to TRBD2. This CDR3 spans 16 amino acids. CDR1 is LNHDA, CDR2 SQIVND, per germline (reference sequence). J lost 4 bases, V lost 2 bases, and 6 bases had no gene match.

This chain joins TRBV19 and TRBJ2-7; D not certain. CDR3 size: 13 residues. The ends were cut back, 0 bases at V and 4 bases at J, with 7 bases in the middle. Germline values: CDR1 LNHDA, CDR2 SQIVND (reference sequence). CDR3 DNA: TGTGCCAGTAGTATAGATGCAGGTTACGAGCAGTACTTC. It yields the protein CASSIDAGYEQYF.

V gene TRBV9 combines with J gene TRBJ2-1, with TRBD2 identical over 10 bases. The CDR3 contains 17 residues. V gave up 3 bases and J gave up 1 base; unmatched junction bases: 7. In germline, CDR1 is SGDLS, CDR2 YYNGEE. DNA for the CDR3: TGTGCCAGCAGCGCCGGAGCGGGAGGGTTGTCCTACAATGAGCAGTTCTTC. It encodes CASSAGAGGLSYNEQFF.

This rearrangement joins TRBV18 to TRBJ1-2; D is uncertain. Germline V gene sequence: CDR1 KGHSH, CDR2 LQKENI. The CDR3 consists of 16 residues. V was clipped by 2 bases and J by 0 bases, with 13 bases between them. In DNA form, the CDR3 reads TGTGCCAGCTCACCATCGGAGGCCCTTCCTAACTATGGCTACACCTTC. Amino acid sequence: CASSPSEALPNYGYTF. Using reference TRBV18 and TRBJ1-2 for the parts outside the CDR3, the full variable domain is NAGVMQNPRHLVRRRGQEARLRCSPMKGHSHVYWYRQLPEEGLKFMVYLQKENIIDESGMPKERFSAEFPKEGPSILRIQQVVRGDSAAYFCASSPSEALPNYGYTFGSGTRLTVV.

This CDR3 reads CASSSPWTGGDSPLHF. CDR3 in DNA: TGTGCCAGTAGTTCTCCCTGGACAGGGGGGGATTCACCCCTCCACTTT. The chain is built from TRBV19 and TRBJ1-6, with 10 bases lining up with TRBD1. J was trimmed by 8 bases and V by 5 bases; bases with no gene match: 9. Germline V gene sequence: CDR1 LNHDA, CDR2 SQIVND (reference sequence). The CDR3 loop spans 16 amino acids.

This clone was detected a few times. This sequence joins TRBV5-4 and TRBJ2-1; D perhaps matches TRBD1 (5 bases). CDR1 and CDR2 (germline): SGHNT, YYREEE (reference sequence). The CDR3 is 15 amino acids. Trimming cost V 4 bases and J 0 bases, with 11 bases left between them. The DNA for the CDR3 is TGTGCCAGCAGCCAAGGGGTTGTCTCCTACAATGAGCAGTTCTTC. Residues: CASSQGVVSYNEQFF.

On this clone: This same CDR3 is encoded by further DNA sequences in the sample. The genes are TRBV7-2 and TRBJ2-3, with TRBD1 identical over 7 bases. This CDR3 has 15 residues. Germline-derived CDR1 and CDR2 are SGHTA and FQGNSA. The junction had 2 bases not matched to a gene; V was cut back by 1 base and J by 1 base. CDR3 protein: CASSLVGQGTDTQYF. CDR3 DNA sequence: TGTGCCAGCAGCTTAGTCGGACAGGGCACAGATACGCAGTATTTT.

This clone was seen once. This rearrangement joins TRBV19 to TRBJ1-1; D gene uncertain. V shed 3 bases and J shed 8 bases, with 19 bases lying between them. The CDR3 extends over 15 amino acids. The germline V gene has CDR1 LNHDA and CDR2 SQIVND (reference sequence). The CDR3 DNA sequence: TGTGCCAGTAGTATTGAGTCGCAGCCTTGGAGAGAAGCTTTCTTT. Its protein is CASSIESQPWREAFF.

Comments on this clone: This sample also contains other DNA sequences that code for the same CDR3. The V and J genes are TRBV5-6 and TRBJ2-7; 8 bases map to TRBD1. The V gene end was trimmed by 0 bases and the J gene end by 0 bases; junction bases not matched to a gene: 2. CDR1 is SGHDT, CDR2 YYEEEE, per germline. This CDR3 comprises 15 residues. The CDR3, as DNA: TGTGCCAGCAGCTTGGAACAGGGGGTCTCCTACGAGCAGTACTTC. This sequence encodes CASSLEQGVSYEQYF.

The chain is built from TRBV9 and TRBJ2-3; 8 bases are a match to TRBD2. The CDR3 is 16 amino acids. The ends lost 2 bases at V and 3 bases at J; junction bases unmatched: 8. Germline lookup yields CDR1 SGDLS and CDR2 YYNGEE. CDR3 amino acids: CASSVEGGGRTDTQYF. DNA of the CDR3: TGTGCCAGCAGCGTGGAGGGCGGGGGGAGGACAGATACGCAGTATTTT.

The chain couples TRBV28 to TRBJ1-4, with D tentatively TRBD1 (5 bases). Trimming took off 1 base at V and 8 bases at J, with 14 bases between the two ends. This CDR3 region has 15 residues. CDR1 MDHEN and CDR2 SYDVKM come from the germline V gene. The CDR3 nucleotides read TGTGCCAGCAGTTTATATCAGGGCGGGGGGGAAAAACTGTTTTTT. Protein sequence: CASSLYQGGGEKLFF.

This clone was picked up one time. This chain links TRBV7-2 with TRBJ2-7; D uncertain. The CDR3 is made up of 13 amino acids. Trimming shortened V by 1 base and J by 3 bases, and 7 bases separated the two germline ends. Germline lookup yields CDR1 SGHTA and CDR2 FQGNSA. CDR3 protein: CASSLDSIYEQYF. CDR3 sequence (DNA): TGTGCCAGCAGCTTAGACAGCATCTACGAGCAGTACTTC.

The J gene is TRBJ2-4, the V gene TRBV3-1 (or the pseudogene TRBV3-2); 10 positions agree with TRBD2. The V gene's germline CDR1 is LGHDT and CDR2 YNNKEL (reference sequence). This CDR3 has 15 residues. V was pared by 4 bases and J by 5 bases, with 5 bases of the junction left unmatched. The CDR3 protein is CASSLRLAGENIQYF. In DNA form, the CDR3 reads TGTGCCAGCAGCCTAAGACTAGCGGGCGAAAACATTCAGTACTTC.

The chain couples TRBV18 to TRBJ1-2, with 7 bases lining up with TRBD1. The CDR3 is 14 residues long. With V trimmed by 5 bases and J by 8 bases, 11 bases remained unmatched. CDR1 and CDR2 (germline): KGHSH, LQKENI. CDR3 sequence (DNA): TGTGCCAGCTCAGGACCACTACAGGGGACGGGCTACACCTTC. Translation: CASSGPLQGTGYTF.

The rearrangement joins TRBV5-7 to TRBJ1-5; 10 nucleotides match TRBD1. TRBV5-7 is flagged as an ORF with uncertain function. The length of the CDR3 is 17 residues. J gave up 2 bases and V 4 bases, and 9 bases lay outside the gene matches. The CDR3 DNA is TGTGCCAGCAGCCCCCCCCGGGACAGGGGTGGCAATCAGCCCCAGCATTTT. Protein product: CASSPPRDRGGNQPQHF.